The 13 T cell receptor beta chains below all came from one sample that was sequenced in a study of blood T cell repertoires in COVID-19. The data were produced by immunoSEQ multiplex PCR, yet TCRdb's version contains in-frame clones alone and is incomplete. Of over 200,000 clones in the sample, around 80% are singletons; the top ten hold under 2%. The material sequenced was PBMCs or T cells enriched from blood (not recorded which). These receptors all stem from a man aged 55 to 70 who had recovered from COVID-19.

This clone was seen more than once but under ten times. V and J are TRBV5-1 and TRBJ2-2; the D gene is possibly TRBD1 (6 bases). CDR3 length: 14 amino acids. V lost 6 bases and J 1 base, leaving 10 bases between the germline ends. From germline, CDR1 is SGHRS and CDR2 YFSETQ. CDR3 bases: TGCGCCAGCACCCGGGACAAGAACACCGGGGAGCTGTTTTTT. Translating gives CASTRDKNTGELFF.

The chain combines TRBV18 with TRBJ2-3, with a weak D call TRBD2 (5 bases). The CDR3 totals 15 residues. The germline V gene encodes CDR1 KGHSH and CDR2 LQKENI. The V and J ends lost 2 bases and 4 bases respectively, with 13 bases between them. CDR3 DNA sequence: TGTGCCAGCTCACCAGTCGCCGAGGGTGCAGATACGCAGTATTTT. This encodes CASSPVAEGADTQYF.

The chain uses TRBV5-1 and TRBJ2-1, with 9 positions matching TRBD1. Germline lookup yields CDR1 SGHRS and CDR2 YFSETQ. The CDR3 has 15 residues. The ends lost 6 bases at V and 2 bases at J; junction bases unmatched: 6. As DNA, the CDR3 is TGCGCCAGCACACCTGGACAGGGGACCTACAATGAGCAGTTCTTC. Amino acids: CASTPGQGTYNEQFF.

V is TRBV11-3 and J is TRBJ2-7; D remains ambiguous. With 0 bases removed from V and 5 bases from J, the gap between germline ends came to 5 bases. CDR1 SGHNT and CDR2 YENEEA come from the germline V gene. This CDR3 contains 12 residues. DNA for the CDR3: TGTGCCAGCAGCTTAGATCGGGACGAGCAGTACTTC. As protein: CASSLDRDEQYF.

CDR3 coding DNA: TGTGCCAGCAGCCCGGGGCGACAGGGGGCTGGCTACACCTTC. Translated: CASSPGRQGAGYTF. The J gene is TRBJ1-2, the V gene TRBV7-8, with TRBD1 matching 10 bases. The CDR3 contains 14 residues. Trimming removed 5 bases from V and 7 bases from J; junction bases left unmatched: 7. Germline V gene sequence: CDR1 SGHVS, CDR2 FQNEAQ. Combining the CDR3 with reference TRBV7-8 and TRBJ1-2 gives the whole variable domain GAGVSQSPRYKVAKRGQDVALRCDPISGHVSLFWYQQALGQGPEFLTYFQNEAQLDKSGLPSDRFFAERPEGSVSTLKIQRTQQEDSAVYLCASSPGRQGAGYTFGSGTRLTVV.

This clone was observed a handful of times. The chain links TRBV4-2 to TRBJ2-7; no clear D gene. Trimming left V 1 base short and J 2 bases short, with 9 bases between. This CDR3 is 14 amino acids long. In germline, CDR1 is LGHNA, CDR2 YNFKEQ. The CDR3 is CASSQGRLPYEQYF. The CDR3 region has the DNA TGTGCCAGCAGCCAAGGCAGGCTCCCCTACGAGCAGTACTTC.

This rearrangement joins TRBV5-6 to TRBJ2-1, with 7 positions matching TRBD1. The CDR3 has 12 amino acids. V lost 4 bases to trimming and J lost 10 bases; unmatched junction nucleotides: 5. The germline V gene encodes CDR1 SGHDT and CDR2 YYEEEE. CDR3 loop: CASSPQQGEQFF. CDR3 DNA sequence: TGTGCCAGCAGCCCTCAACAGGGGGAGCAGTTCTTC.

With respect to this clone: One end of the junction does not line up with germline, which may come from a read error. Within the sample, other DNA sequences also encode this same CDR3. The chain combines TRBV7-9 with TRBJ1-3, with D perhaps matching TRBD1 (6 bases). CDR3 length: 17 amino acids. The germline gives CDR1 SEHNR, CDR2 FQNEAQ (reference sequence). CDR3 in amino acids: CASSPRRTAQTGNTIYF. CDR3 bases: TGCGCCAGCAGCCCGCGGAGGACAGCTCAGACCGGAAACACCATATATTTT. Supplemented by reference TRBV7-9 and TRBJ1-3, the full variable domain reads DTGVSQNPRHKITKRGQNVTFRCDPISEHNRLYWYRQTLGQGPEFLTYFQNEAQLEKSRLLSDRFSAERPKGSFSTLEIQRTEQGDSAMYLCASSPRRTAQTGNTIYFGEGSWLTVV.

The chain combines TRBV4-3 with TRBJ1-2; D is unclear. The CDR3 is made up of 15 amino acids. Trimming left V 0 bases short and J 3 bases short, with 11 bases between. CDR1 is LGHNA and CDR2 is YSLEER in the germline V gene. The CDR3 DNA sequence: TGCGCCAGCAGCCAAGATCTGGGTCAGGACTATGGCTACACCTTC. It translates to CASSQDLGQDYGYTF.

The gene calls are TRBV19 and TRBJ2-7, with TRBD1 identical over 9 bases. The CDR3 spans 12 residues. Germline CDR1 reads LNHDA; CDR2 reads SQIVND (reference sequence). V shed 7 bases, J shed 3 bases, and the junction held 1 base outside the gene matches. The DNA for the CDR3 is TGTGCCAGTATGGGACAGGGCTACGAGCAGTACTTC. This translates into CASMGQGYEQYF.

This chain connects TRBV18 to TRBJ1-3; D is unresolved. The germline V and J ends were trimmed by 0 bases and 7 bases, with 10 bases remaining between them. Germline V gives CDR1 KGHSH, CDR2 LQKENI. This CDR3 region has 14 residues. CDR3 loop: CASSPPDTGNTIYF. The DNA of the CDR3 is TGTGCCAGCTCACCACCCGACACGGGGAACACCATATATTTT.

The rearrangement uses TRBV7-9 and TRBJ1-2; D gene ambiguous. The germline CDR1 and CDR2 sequences are SEHNR and FQNEAQ (reference sequence). V was cut by 3 bases and J by 6 bases, with 14 bases left in between. CDR3 size: 14 residues. For the CDR3, the DNA is TGTGCCAGCAGCTTTACGTCAGGAACGGATGGCTACACCTTC. Translation gives CASSFTSGTDGYTF.

The chain couples TRBV4-3 to TRBJ2-5; 9 positions agree with TRBD2. Germline assignment: CDR1 LGHNA and CDR2 YSLEER. This CDR3 contains 17 residues. Germline trimming cut 0 bases from V and 2 bases from J; bases unmatched to any gene: 7. The CDR3 loop reads CASSQDGTSPWQETQYF. In nucleotides, the CDR3 is TGCGCCAGCAGCCAAGACGGGACTAGCCCGTGGCAAGAGACCCAGTACTTC.